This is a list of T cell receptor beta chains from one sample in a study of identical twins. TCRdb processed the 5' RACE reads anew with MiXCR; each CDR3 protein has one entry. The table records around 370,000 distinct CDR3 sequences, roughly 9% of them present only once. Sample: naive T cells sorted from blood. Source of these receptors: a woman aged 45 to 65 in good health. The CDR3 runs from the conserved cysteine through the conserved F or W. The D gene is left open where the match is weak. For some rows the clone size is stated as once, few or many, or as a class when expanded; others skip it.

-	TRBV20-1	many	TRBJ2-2	CSASLIKNTGELFF	TGCAGTGCTAGTTTGATAAAGAACACCGGGGAGCTGTTTTTT
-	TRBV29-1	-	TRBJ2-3	CSVTQTGLTDTQYF	TGCAGCGTTACACAGACAGGACTCACAGATACGCAGTATTTT
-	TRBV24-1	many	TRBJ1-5	CATSGGAGGNQPQHF	TGTGCCACCAGTGGGGGCGCAGGGGGCAATCAGCCCCAGCATTTT
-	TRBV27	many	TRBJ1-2	CASRPNTVLYGYTF	TGTGCCAGCCGCCCCAACACAGTTCTCTATGGCTACACCTTC
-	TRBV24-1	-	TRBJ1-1	CATPAGEGTEAFF	TGTGCCACCCCGGCAGGGGAGGGCACTGAAGCTTTCTTT
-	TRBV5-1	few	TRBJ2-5	CASRPATALETQYF	TGCGCCAGCCGTCCGGCCACGGCACTGGAGACCCAGTACTTC
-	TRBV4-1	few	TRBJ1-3	CASSQERVVSGNTIYF	TGCGCCAGCAGCCAAGAGCGAGTCGTTAGTGGAAACACCATATATTTT
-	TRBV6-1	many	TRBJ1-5	CASSERDNQPQHF	TGTGCCAGCAGTGAACGGGACAATCAGCCCCAGCATTTT
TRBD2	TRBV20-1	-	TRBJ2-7	CSARDLASGSRQYF	TGCAGTGCTAGAGATTTGGCTAGCGGGAGCCGGCAGTACTTC
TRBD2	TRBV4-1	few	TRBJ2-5	CASSQLMASGRKTQYF	TGCGCCAGCAGCCAATTGATGGCTAGCGGGAGAAAGACCCAGTACTTC
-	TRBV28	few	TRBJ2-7	CASSSPTPAEQYF	TGTGCCAGCAGCTCTCCTACCCCGGCTGAGCAGTACTTC
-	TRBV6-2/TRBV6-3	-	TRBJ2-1	CASSYLKGEQFF	TGTGCCAGCAGTTACCTAAAGGGAGAGCAGTTCTTC
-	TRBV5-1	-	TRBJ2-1	CASSPLPTYNEQFF	TGCGCCAGCAGCCCTCTCCCAACTTACAATGAGCAGTTCTTC
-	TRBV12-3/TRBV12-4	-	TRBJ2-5	CASTPRHLQETQYF	TGTGCCAGCACCCCGCGACATCTCCAAGAGACCCAGTACTTC
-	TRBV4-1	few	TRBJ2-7	CASSQVLAYTYEQYF	TGCGCCAGCAGCCAAGTGCTAGCGTACACCTACGAGCAGTACTTC
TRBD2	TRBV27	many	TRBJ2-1	CASATSRPYNEQFF	TGTGCCAGCGCGACTAGCAGACCGTACAATGAGCAGTTCTTC
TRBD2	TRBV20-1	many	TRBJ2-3	CSATSSLAGRPDTQYF	TGCAGTGCTACCTCCTCACTAGCGGGAAGGCCAGATACGCAGTATTTT
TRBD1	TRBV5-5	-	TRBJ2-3	CASSGTGGGNTQYF	TGTGCCAGCTCCGGGACAGGGGGCGGGAATACGCAGTATTTT
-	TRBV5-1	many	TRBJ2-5	CASSFGQTQETQYF	TGCGCCAGCAGCTTCGGACAGACCCAAGAGACCCAGTACTTC
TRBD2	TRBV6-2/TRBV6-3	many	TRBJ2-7	CASSYTSGSYEQYF	TGTGCCAGCAGTTACACTAGCGGCTCCTACGAGCAGTACTTC
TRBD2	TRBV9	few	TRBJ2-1	CASSVQIGLARNEQFF	TGTGCCAGCAGCGTACAGATCGGACTAGCGAGGAATGAGCAGTTCTTC
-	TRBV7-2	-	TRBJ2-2	CASSLPSTGELFF	TGTGCCAGCAGCTTACCGAGCACCGGGGAGCTGTTTTTT
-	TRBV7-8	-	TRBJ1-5	CASSLEGRGNQPQHF	TGTGCCAGCAGCTTAGAGGGACGGGGGAATCAGCCCCAGCATTTT
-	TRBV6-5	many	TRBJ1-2	CASSFKGGYTF	TGTGCCAGCAGTTTTAAAGGTGGCTACACCTTC
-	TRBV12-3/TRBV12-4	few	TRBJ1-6	CASSLPGYNSPLHF	TGTGCCAGCAGTTTGCCAGGGTATAATTCACCCCTCCACTTT
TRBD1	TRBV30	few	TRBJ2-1	CAWARDSINNEQFF	TGTGCCTGGGCTCGGGACAGCATAAACAATGAGCAGTTCTTC
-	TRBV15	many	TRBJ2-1	CATSNPAESNEQFF	TGTGCCACCAGCAACCCAGCAGAATCAAATGAGCAGTTCTTC
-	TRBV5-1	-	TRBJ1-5	CASSRTGRDNQPQHF	TGCGCCAGCAGCCGTACAGGGAGGGACAATCAGCCCCAGCATTTT
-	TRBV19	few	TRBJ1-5	CASSIGATYNQPQHF	TGTGCCAGTAGTATCGGGGCAACCTATAACCAGCCCCAGCATTTT
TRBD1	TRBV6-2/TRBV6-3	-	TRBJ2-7	CASNAGTGGYEQYF	TGTGCCAGCAACGCCGGGACAGGGGGTTACGAGCAGTACTTC
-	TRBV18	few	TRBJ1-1	CASSPDSGDAFF	TGTGCCAGCTCACCAGATAGTGGGGATGCTTTCTTT
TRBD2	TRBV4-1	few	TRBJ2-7	CASSQVFTSGNPEQYF	TGCGCCAGCAGCCAAGTATTCACTAGCGGAAACCCCGAGCAGTACTTC
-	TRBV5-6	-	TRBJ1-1	CASSAIGRSSEAFF	TGTGCCAGCAGCGCTATAGGGAGGAGCTCTGAAGCTTTCTTT
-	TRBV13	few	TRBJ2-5	CASSPWGAETQYF	TGTGCCAGCAGCCCATGGGGGGCGGAGACCCAGTACTTC
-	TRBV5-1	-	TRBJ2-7	CASGFSLHYEQYF	TGCGCCAGCGGATTTAGCTTACACTACGAGCAGTACTTC
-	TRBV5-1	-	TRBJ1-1	CASSSLANTEAFF	TGCGCCAGCAGCTCCTTAGCGAACACTGAAGCTTTCTTT
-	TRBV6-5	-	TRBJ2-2	CAGGVRGRNTGELFF	TGTGCCGGGGGGGTGCGGGGGCGTAACACCGGGGAGCTGTTTTTT
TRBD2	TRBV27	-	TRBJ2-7	CASSSLGLAGSDEQYF	TGTGCCAGCAGTTCCCTGGGTCTAGCGGGATCGGATGAGCAGTACTTC
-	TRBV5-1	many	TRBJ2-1	CASSLAGDEQFF	TGCGCCAGCAGCTTGGCCGGGGATGAGCAGTTCTTC
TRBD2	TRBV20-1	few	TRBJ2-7	CSARGGRPPDEQYF	TGCAGTGCTAGAGGCGGGAGGCCCCCGGATGAGCAGTACTTC
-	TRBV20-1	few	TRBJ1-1	CSASERGTEAFF	TGCAGTGCTAGTGAGAGGGGAACTGAAGCTTTCTTT
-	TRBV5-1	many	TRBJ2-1	CASSPNQATLVANEQFF	TGCGCCAGCAGCCCAAACCAGGCAACCTTAGTTGCTAATGAGCAGTTCTTC
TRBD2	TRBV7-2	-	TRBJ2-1	CASSPASTSGILDEQFF	TGTGCCAGCAGCCCAGCATCGACTAGCGGGATTCTAGATGAGCAGTTCTTC
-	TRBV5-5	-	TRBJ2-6	CASSLARADLLSGANVLTF	TGTGCCAGCAGCTTGGCCAGGGCGGACCTCTTGTCTGGGGCCAACGTCCTGACTTTC
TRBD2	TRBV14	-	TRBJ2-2	CASSQGLTGGTGELFF	TGTGCCAGCAGCCAAGGATTAACGGGAGGCACCGGGGAGCTGTTTTTT
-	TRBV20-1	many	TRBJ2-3	CSARLTDTQYF	TGCAGTGCTAGACTCACAGATACGCAGTATTTT
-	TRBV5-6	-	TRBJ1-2	CASSSQQRSYTF	TGTGCCAGCAGCTCCCAGCAGCGCAGCTACACCTTC
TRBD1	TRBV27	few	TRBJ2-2	CASSSPRGPLTGELFF	TGTGCCAGCAGTTCCCCCAGGGGGCCTTTAACCGGGGAGCTGTTTTTT
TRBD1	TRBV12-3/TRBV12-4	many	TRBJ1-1	CASRETGEAFF	TGTGCCAGCAGAGAGACAGGGGAAGCTTTCTTT
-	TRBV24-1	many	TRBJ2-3	CATSDRSRTDTQYF	TGTGCCACCAGTGATCGGAGCCGCACAGATACGCAGTATTTT
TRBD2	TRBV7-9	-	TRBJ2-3	CASSILAGATSTDTQYF	TGTGCCAGCAGCATATTAGCGGGTGCTACTAGCACAGATACGCAGTATTTT
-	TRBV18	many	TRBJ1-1	CASSPPTGSAEAFF	TGTGCCAGCTCACCACCGACGGGCAGCGCTGAAGCTTTCTTT
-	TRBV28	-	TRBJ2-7	CASSPVGGPYEQYF	TGTGCCAGCAGCCCAGTAGGGGGGCCCTACGAGCAGTACTTC
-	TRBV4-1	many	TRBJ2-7	CASSQNPTGTYEQYF	TGCGCCAGCAGCCAAAACCCGACTGGAACCTACGAGCAGTACTTC